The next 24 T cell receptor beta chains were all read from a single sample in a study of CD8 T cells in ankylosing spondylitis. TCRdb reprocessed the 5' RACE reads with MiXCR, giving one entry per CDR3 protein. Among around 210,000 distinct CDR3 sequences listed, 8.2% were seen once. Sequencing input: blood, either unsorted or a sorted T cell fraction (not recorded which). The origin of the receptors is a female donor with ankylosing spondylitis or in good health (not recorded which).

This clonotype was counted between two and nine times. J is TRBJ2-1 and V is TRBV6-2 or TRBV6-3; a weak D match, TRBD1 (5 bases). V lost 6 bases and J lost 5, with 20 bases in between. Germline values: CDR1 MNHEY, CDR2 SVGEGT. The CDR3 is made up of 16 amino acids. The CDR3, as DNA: TGTGCCAGCAGCCTCCCCGCAGGGATGCTCGACAATGAGCAGTTCTTC. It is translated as CASSLPAGMLDNEQFF.

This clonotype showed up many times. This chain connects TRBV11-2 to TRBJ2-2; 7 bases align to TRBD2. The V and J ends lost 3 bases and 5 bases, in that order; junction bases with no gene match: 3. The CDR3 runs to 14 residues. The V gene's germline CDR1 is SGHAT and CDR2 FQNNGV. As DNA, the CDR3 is TGTGCCAGCAGCTTGGGCGGGGGAACCGGGGAGCTGTTTTTT. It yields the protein CASSLGGGTGELFF. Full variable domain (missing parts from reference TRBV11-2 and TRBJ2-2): EAGVAQSPRYKIIEKRQSVAFWCNPISGHATLYWYQQILGQGPKLLIQFQNNGVVDDSQLPKDRFSAERLKGVDSTLKIQPAKLEDSAVYLCASSLGGGTGELFFGEGSRLTVL.

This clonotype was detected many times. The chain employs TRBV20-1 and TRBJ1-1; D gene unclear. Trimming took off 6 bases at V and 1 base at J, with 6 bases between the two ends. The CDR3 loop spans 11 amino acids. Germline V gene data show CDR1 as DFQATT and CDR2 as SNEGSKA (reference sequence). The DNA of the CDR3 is TGCAGTGCGTCCGGGAACACTGAAGCTTTCTTT. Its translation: CSASGNTEAFF.

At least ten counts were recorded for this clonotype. The CDR3 region is CASSRTLTYEQYF. The CDR3 nucleotides read TGTGCCAGCAGTCGGACGCTTACCTACGAGCAGTACTTC. The chain has TRBV12-3 or TRBV12-4 and TRBJ2-7; D unclear. Deletions cut 5 bases from V and 2 bases from J, with 10 bases between. The length of the CDR3 is 13 residues.

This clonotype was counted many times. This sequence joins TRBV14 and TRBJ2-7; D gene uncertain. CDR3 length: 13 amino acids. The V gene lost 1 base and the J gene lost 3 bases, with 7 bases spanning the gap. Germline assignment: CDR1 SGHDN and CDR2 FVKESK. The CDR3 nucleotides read TGTGCCAGCAGCCAAGGCCCATTCTACGAGCAGTACTTC. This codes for CASSQGPFYEQYF.

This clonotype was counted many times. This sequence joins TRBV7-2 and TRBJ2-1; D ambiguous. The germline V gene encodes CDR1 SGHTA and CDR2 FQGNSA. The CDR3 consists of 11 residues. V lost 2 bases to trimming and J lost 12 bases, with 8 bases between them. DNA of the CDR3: TGTGCCAGCAGCTTAACGTACGGGCAGTTCTTC. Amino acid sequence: CASSLTYGQFF.

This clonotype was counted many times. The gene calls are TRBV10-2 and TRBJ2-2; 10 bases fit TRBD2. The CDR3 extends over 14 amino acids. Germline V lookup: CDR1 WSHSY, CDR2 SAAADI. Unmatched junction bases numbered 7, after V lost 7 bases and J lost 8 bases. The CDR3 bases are TGCGCCAGCACGCTAGCGGGAGCCCTGGGGGAGCTGTTTTTT. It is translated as CASTLAGALGELFF.

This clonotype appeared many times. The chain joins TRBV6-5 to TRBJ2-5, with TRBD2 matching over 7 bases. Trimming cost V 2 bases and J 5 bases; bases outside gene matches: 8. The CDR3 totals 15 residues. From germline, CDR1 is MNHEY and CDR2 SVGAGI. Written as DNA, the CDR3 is TGTGCCAGCAGTTACACCAATGGCGGGAGTGAGACCCAGTACTTC. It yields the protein CASSYTNGGSETQYF.

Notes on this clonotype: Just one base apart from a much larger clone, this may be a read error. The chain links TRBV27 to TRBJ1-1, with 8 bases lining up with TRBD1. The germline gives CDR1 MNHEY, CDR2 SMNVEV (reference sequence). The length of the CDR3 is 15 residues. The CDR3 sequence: CANSFLTGVNTEAFF. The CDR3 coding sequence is TGTGCCAACAGTTTCTTGACAGGGGTGAACACTGAAGCTTTCTTT.

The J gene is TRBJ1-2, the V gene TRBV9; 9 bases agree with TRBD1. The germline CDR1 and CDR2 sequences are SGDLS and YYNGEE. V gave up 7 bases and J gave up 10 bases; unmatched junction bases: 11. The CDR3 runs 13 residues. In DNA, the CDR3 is TGTGCCAGCCATACCGGGACAGGGCACGACTACACCTTC. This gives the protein CASHTGTGHDYTF.

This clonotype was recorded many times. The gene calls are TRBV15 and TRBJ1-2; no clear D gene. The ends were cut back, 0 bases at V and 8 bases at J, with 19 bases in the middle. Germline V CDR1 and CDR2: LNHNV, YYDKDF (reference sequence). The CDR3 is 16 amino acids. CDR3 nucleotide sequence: TGTGCCACCAGCAGAGACCGACTGCCCTCTCAGAAGGGCTACACCTTC. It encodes CATSRDRLPSQKGYTF. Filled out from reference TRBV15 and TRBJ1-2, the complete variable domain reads DAMVIQNPRYQVTQFGKPVTLSCSQTLNHNVMYWYQQKSSQAPKLLFHYYDKDFNNEADTPDNFQSRRPNTSFCFLDIRSPGLGDTAMYLCATSRDRLPSQKGYTFGSGTRLTVV.

The DNA for the CDR3 is TGTGCCAGCGGCGGGATCGGGGCCAACGTCCTGACTTTC. It yields the protein CASGGIGANVLTF. The rearrangement uses TRBV9 and TRBJ2-6, with TRBD2 as a possible D gene (6 bases). The germline CDR1 and CDR2 sequences are SGDLS and YYNGEE. V was trimmed by 7 bases and J by 4 bases, leaving 9 bases between them. This CDR3 has 13 amino acids.

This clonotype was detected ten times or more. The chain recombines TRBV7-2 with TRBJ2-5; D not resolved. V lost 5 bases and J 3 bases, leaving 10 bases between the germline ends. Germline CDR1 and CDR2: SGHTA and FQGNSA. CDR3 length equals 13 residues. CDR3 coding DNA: TGTGCCAGCAGCCCCTACCTTAAAGAGACCCAGTACTTC. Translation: CASSPYLKETQYF.

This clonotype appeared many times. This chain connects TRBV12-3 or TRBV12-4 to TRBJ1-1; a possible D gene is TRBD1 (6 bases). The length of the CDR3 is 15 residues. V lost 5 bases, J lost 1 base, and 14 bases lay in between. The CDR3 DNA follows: TGTGCCAGCAGTCCGTCACAGGGACCGAACACTGAAGCTTTCTTT. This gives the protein CASSPSQGPNTEAFF.

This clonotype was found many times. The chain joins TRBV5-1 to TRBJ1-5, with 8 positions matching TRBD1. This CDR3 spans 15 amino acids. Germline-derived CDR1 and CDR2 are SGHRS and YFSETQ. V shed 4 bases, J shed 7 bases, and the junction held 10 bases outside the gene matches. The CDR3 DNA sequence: TGCGCCAGCAGCCCCACAGGGGGAGGTGAGCAGCCCCAGCATTTT. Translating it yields CASSPTGGGEQPQHF.

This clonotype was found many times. The CDR3 loop reads CASSLQGGPRSYEQYF. CDR3 coding DNA: TGTGCCAGCAGCTTACAAGGCGGGCCCAGATCCTACGAGCAGTACTTC. The gene calls are TRBV7-2 and TRBJ2-7; D perhaps matches TRBD2 (5 bases). CDR3 length: 16 residues. Germline V gives CDR1 SGHTA, CDR2 FQGNSA. V shed 2 bases and J shed 1 base, with 15 bases lying between them.

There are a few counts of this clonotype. The DNA for the CDR3 is TGCGCCAGCAGCCAAGTGACAGGGGGGTCCTACGAGCAGTACTTC. Protein: CASSQVTGGSYEQYF. The rearrangement joins TRBV4-3 to TRBJ2-7, with 9 bases identical to TRBD1. Trimming removed 1 base from V and 1 base from J; junction bases left unmatched: 2. Germline values: CDR1 LGHNA, CDR2 YSLEER. The CDR3 has 15 amino acids.

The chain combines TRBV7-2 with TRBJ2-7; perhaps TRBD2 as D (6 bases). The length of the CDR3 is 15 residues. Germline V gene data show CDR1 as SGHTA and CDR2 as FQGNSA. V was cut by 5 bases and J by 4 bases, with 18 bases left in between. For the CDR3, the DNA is TGTGCCAGCAGCCCCCTCGGGCGGGATTTATACGAGCAGTACTTC. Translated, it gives CASSPLGRDLYEQYF.

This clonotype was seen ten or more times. This chain's CDR3 is CASGRQGTEAFF. The CDR3, as DNA: TGTGCCAGTGGACGACAGGGGACTGAAGCTTTCTTT. The gene calls are TRBV19 and TRBJ1-1, with 8 positions matching TRBD1. J lost 5 bases, V lost 8 bases, and 4 bases had no gene match. Germline V CDR1 and CDR2: LNHDA, SQIVND (reference sequence). CDR3 length: 12 amino acids.

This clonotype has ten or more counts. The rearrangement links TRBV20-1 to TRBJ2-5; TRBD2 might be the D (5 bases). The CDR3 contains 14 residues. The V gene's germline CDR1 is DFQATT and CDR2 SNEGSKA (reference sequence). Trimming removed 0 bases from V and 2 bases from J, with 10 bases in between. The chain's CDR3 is CSARDYLAQETQYF. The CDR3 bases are TGCAGTGCTAGAGACTACCTAGCTCAAGAGACCCAGTACTTC.

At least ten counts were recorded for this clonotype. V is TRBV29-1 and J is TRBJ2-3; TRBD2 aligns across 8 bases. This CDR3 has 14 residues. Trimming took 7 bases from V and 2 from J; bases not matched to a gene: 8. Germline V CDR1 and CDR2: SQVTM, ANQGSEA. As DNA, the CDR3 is TGCAGCGCCCCAGCGGGAGACCCCACAGATACGCAGTATTTT. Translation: CSAPAGDPTDTQYF.

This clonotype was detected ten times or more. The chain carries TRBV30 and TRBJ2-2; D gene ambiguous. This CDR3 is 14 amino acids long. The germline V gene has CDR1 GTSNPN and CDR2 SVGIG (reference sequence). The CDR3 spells CALSWGRNTGELFF. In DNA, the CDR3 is TGTGCTTTAAGTTGGGGAAGGAACACCGGGGAGCTGTTTTTT.

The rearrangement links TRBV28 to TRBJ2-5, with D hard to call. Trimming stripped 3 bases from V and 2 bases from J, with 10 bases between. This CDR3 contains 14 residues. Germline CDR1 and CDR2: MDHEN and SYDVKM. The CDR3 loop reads CASSLVTQQETQYF. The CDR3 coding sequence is TGTGCCAGCAGTTTGGTGACGCAGCAAGAGACCCAGTACTTC.

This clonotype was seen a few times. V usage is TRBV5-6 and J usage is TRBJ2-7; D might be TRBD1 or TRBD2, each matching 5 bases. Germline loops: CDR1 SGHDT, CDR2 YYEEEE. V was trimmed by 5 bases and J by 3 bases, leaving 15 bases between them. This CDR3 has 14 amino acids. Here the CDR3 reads CASRMGPSSYEQYF. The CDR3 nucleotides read TGTGCCAGCAGAATGGGGCCTAGCAGCTACGAGCAGTACTTC.